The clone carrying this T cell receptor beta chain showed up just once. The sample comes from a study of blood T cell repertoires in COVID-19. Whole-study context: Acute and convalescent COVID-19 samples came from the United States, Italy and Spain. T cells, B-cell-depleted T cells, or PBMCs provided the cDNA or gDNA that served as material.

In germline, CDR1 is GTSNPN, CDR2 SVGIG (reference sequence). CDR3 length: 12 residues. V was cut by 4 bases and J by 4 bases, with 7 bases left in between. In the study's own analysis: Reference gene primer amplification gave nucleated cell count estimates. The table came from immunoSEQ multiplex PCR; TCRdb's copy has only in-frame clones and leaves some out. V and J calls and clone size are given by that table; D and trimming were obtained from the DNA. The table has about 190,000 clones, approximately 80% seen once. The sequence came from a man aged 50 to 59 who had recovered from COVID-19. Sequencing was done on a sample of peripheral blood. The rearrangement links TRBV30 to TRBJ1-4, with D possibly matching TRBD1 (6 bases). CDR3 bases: TGTGCCTGGACAGGGGATAATGAAAAACTGTTTTTT. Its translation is CAWTGDNEKLFF. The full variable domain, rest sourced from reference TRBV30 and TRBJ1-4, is SQTIHQWPATLVQPVGSPLSLECTVEGTSNPNLYWYRQAAGRGLQLLFYSVGIGQISSEVPQNLSASRPQDRQFILSSKKLLLSDSGFYLCAWTGDNEKLFFGSGTQLSVL.